Sequencing of this T cell receptor beta chain was carried out in a study of T-cell memory formation after mild COVID-19. The CDR3 spans 13 residues. The trim removed 2 bases at V and 6 bases at J, leaving 2 bases unmatched. Germline V lookup: CDR1 SGHRS, CDR2 YFSETQ. TCRdb re-called the 5' RACE reads with MiXCR, one entry per CDR3 protein. This repertoire shows 250,000 to 400,000 distinct CDR3 sequences, approximately 15% found once; its top ten account for 21%. Findings and limits, study-wide: Clones contracting over day 15 to 85 were CD4/CD8 balanced, with later expanders leaning CD4+.

Details on this clonotype: Its matching antigen is unknown.

The receptor's source is a man younger than 35 who had mild COVID-19 (a few samples of this study predate the infection). Cell type and time point are not known. V usage is TRBV5-1 and J usage is TRBJ2-1; 7 bases line up with TRBD2. Specimen: PBMCs or a T cell subset sorted from them (not recorded which). DNA of the CDR3: TGCGCCAGCAGCTTTCCGGGGGGCAATGAGCAGTTCTTC. Protein sequence: CASSFPGGNEQFF.